This TCR beta chain was recovered during a study of naive and memory T cell subsets. V gave up 10 bases and J gave up 0 bases, with 18 bases separating them. The CDR3 consists of 15 residues. Germline V gives CDR1 ENHRY, CDR2 SYGVKD. Treatment: skin biopsy from PPD injection site in Mantoux-positive individual. TCR cDNA received a 3' ligated oligonucleotide that carried a UMI. Input was about 1 to 1,100 ng of DNase-treated total RNA without cell sorting. Study-level points and caveats: Potentially, T cell activation and differentiation skew this RNA-based measurement. Tuberculin site TCR excess was interpreted as type IV hypersensitivity infiltration.

Ligated cDNA underwent four rounds of PCR with nested alpha and beta constant region primers and SP2. Blood and skin TCR RNA was reverse transcribed with alpha and beta constant primers. MiXCR, applied by TCRdb to the UMI-ligation and nested PCR reads, yields one record per CDR3 protein. This sample has tens of thousands of distinct CDR3 sequences, with approximately 6% found just once. This clonotype was detected many times. Its antigen is unidentified. The input for sequencing was skin, taken from a tuberculin skin test site. The V and J genes are TRBV10-3 and TRBJ1-1, with D possibly matching TRBD1 (5 bases). The receptor was derived from an adult in good health. DNA for the CDR3: TGTGCCACCAAGGGGTATGAGGGGCTGAACACTGAAGCTTTCTTT. This sequence encodes CATKGYEGLNTEAFF.